This is a list of T cell receptor beta chains from one sample in a study of CD8+ T cells in alopecia areata. Sequenced by immunoSEQ multiplex PCR; TCRdb stores in-frame clones only, minus some. The sample holds roughly 200,000 clones, around 43% seen once. Sequences were derived from CD4+ T cells sorted from blood, sampled at approximately week 36, from a patient treated with tofacitinib. These receptors came from a human donor with alopecia areata. CDR3s include the opening cysteine and the closing phenylalanine or tryptophan. Each record gives: J gene, D gene, V gene, clone size, CDR3 protein, CDR3 DNA. D genes are given only for firm matches. Clone size, where shown, is once, few, many, or a class for clones that have expanded.

j_gene: TRBJ2-1
d_gene: TRBD2
v_gene: TRBV7-9
abundance: .
CDR3aa: CASIEGGPYNEQFF
CDR3nt: TGTGCCAGCATCGAGGGAGGGCCCTACAATGAGCAGTTCTTC

j_gene: TRBJ2-7
d_gene: .
v_gene: TRBV10-3
abundance: many
CDR3aa: CAITDTTYEQYF
CDR3nt: TGTGCCATCACCGATACTACCTACGAGCAGTACTTC

j_gene: TRBJ2-2
d_gene: TRBD2
v_gene: TRBV5-1
abundance: .
CDR3aa: CASSLSGTTNTGELFF
CDR3nt: TGCGCCAGCAGCCTGTCCGGGACTACGAACACCGGGGAGCTGTTTTTT

j_gene: TRBJ2-6
d_gene: .
v_gene: TRBV6-5
abundance: .
CDR3aa: CASSYSSSGANVLTF
CDR3nt: TGTGCCAGCAGTTACAGTTCCTCTGGGGCCAACGTCCTGACTTTC

j_gene: TRBJ2-1
d_gene: .
v_gene: TRBV30
abundance: few
CDR3aa: CAWLRTGPYNEQFF
CDR3nt: TGTGCCTGGCTCCGAACGGGCCCATACAATGAGCAGTTCTTC

j_gene: TRBJ2-3
d_gene: .
v_gene: TRBV6-6
abundance: .
CDR3aa: CASSYSSRSTDTQYF
CDR3nt: TGTGCCAGCAGTTACTCGTCCCGTAGCACAGATACGCAGTATTTT

j_gene: TRBJ2-3
d_gene: TRBD2
v_gene: TRBV2
abundance: .
CDR3aa: CASSPLASGPTDTQYF
CDR3nt: TGTGCCAGCAGTCCCCTGGCTAGCGGGCCGACAGATACGCAGTATTTT

j_gene: TRBJ1-4
d_gene: .
v_gene: TRBV11-2
abundance: few
CDR3aa: CASSVTEKLFF
CDR3nt: TGTGCCAGCAGCGTGACTGAAAAACTGTTTTTT

j_gene: TRBJ2-2
d_gene: TRBD2
v_gene: TRBV6-5
abundance: .
CDR3aa: CASEASGRKTGELFF
CDR3nt: TGTGCCAGCGAGGCTAGCGGGAGAAAAACCGGGGAGCTGTTTTTT

j_gene: TRBJ2-3
d_gene: .
v_gene: TRBV7-2
abundance: .
CDR3aa: CASSFSGLSTDTQYF
CDR3nt: TGTGCCAGCAGCTTTTCGGGACTCAGCACAGATACGCAGTATTTT

j_gene: TRBJ2-3
d_gene: TRBD2
v_gene: TRBV30
abundance: many
CDR3aa: CAWSLAGAEDTQYF
CDR3nt: TGTGCCTGGAGTCTTGCGGGAGCCGAAGATACGCAGTATTTT

j_gene: TRBJ1-5
d_gene: .
v_gene: TRBV19
abundance: .
CDR3aa: CAGRRGEGWQPQHF
CDR3nt: TGTGCCGGCAGGCGGGGGGAGGGATGGCAGCCCCAGCATTTT

j_gene: TRBJ1-1
d_gene: .
v_gene: TRBV29-1
abundance: few
CDR3aa: CSVEVGMNTEAFF
CDR3nt: TGCAGCGTTGAAGTGGGTATGAACACTGAAGCTTTCTTT

j_gene: TRBJ2-2
d_gene: .
v_gene: TRBV7-2
abundance: few
CDR3aa: CASSPPSAATGELFF
CDR3nt: TGTGCCAGCAGCCCCCCAAGCGCTGCCACCGGGGAGCTGTTTTTT

j_gene: TRBJ2-7
d_gene: .
v_gene: TRBV20-1
abundance: once
CDR3aa: CSASPEQYF
CDR3nt: TGCAGTGCTAGCCCCGAGCAGTACTTC

j_gene: TRBJ2-3
d_gene: .
v_gene: TRBV29-1
abundance: few
CDR3aa: CSVDGLQVDTQYF
CDR3nt: TGCAGCGTTGACGGACTCCAGGTGGATACGCAGTATTTT

j_gene: TRBJ2-7
d_gene: .
v_gene: TRBV5-6
abundance: .
CDR3aa: CASSLFQWQGIWEQYF
CDR3nt: TGTGCCAGCAGCTTGTTTCAGTGGCAGGGGATCTGGGAGCAGTACTTC

j_gene: TRBJ2-2
d_gene: .
v_gene: TRBV29-1
abundance: .
CDR3aa: CSVGYGVGELFF
CDR3nt: TGCAGCGTTGGCTACGGCGTCGGGGAGCTGTTTTTT

j_gene: TRBJ2-7
d_gene: TRBD1
v_gene: TRBV6-5
abundance: .
CDR3aa: CASSRPTGGAEQYF
CDR3nt: TGTGCCAGCAGTCGCCCGACAGGGGGCGCGGAGCAGTACTTC

j_gene: TRBJ2-5
d_gene: .
v_gene: TRBV25-1
abundance: .
CDR3aa: CASKVWETQYF
CDR3nt: TGTGCCAGCAAGGTTTGGGAGACCCAGTACTTC

j_gene: TRBJ1-2
d_gene: .
v_gene: TRBV30
abundance: .
CDR3aa: CAWSVSGYGYTF
CDR3nt: TGTGCCTGGAGTGTATCCGGCTATGGCTACACCTTC

j_gene: TRBJ1-1
d_gene: .
v_gene: TRBV14
abundance: few
CDR3aa: CASSQDRGNTVVTEAFF
CDR3nt: TGTGCCAGCAGCCAAGATCGGGGGAATACAGTGGTCACTGAAGCTTTCTTT

j_gene: TRBJ2-2
d_gene: TRBD2
v_gene: TRBV5-1
abundance: .
CDR3aa: CASTGLAGTGELFF
CDR3nt: TGCGCCAGCACGGGACTAGCGGGAACCGGGGAGCTGTTTTTT

j_gene: TRBJ2-5
d_gene: .
v_gene: TRBV5-4
abundance: .
CDR3aa: CASSSRGSSETQYF
CDR3nt: TGTGCCAGCAGCTCGCGTGGGTCGTCGGAGACCCAGTACTTC

j_gene: TRBJ2-3
d_gene: .
v_gene: TRBV6-1
abundance: .
CDR3aa: CASGRTETQYF
CDR3nt: TGTGCCAGCGGGAGGACAGAGACGCAGTATTTT

j_gene: TRBJ1-5
d_gene: TRBD1
v_gene: TRBV2
abundance: .
CDR3aa: CASTGGRQPQHF
CDR3nt: TGTGCCAGCACAGGGGGCCGGCAGCCCCAGCATTTT

j_gene: TRBJ2-1
d_gene: .
v_gene: TRBV7-2
abundance: few
CDR3aa: CASTPSYRGYNEQFF
CDR3nt: TGTGCCAGCACCCCGTCCTACCGTGGGTACAATGAGCAGTTCTTC

j_gene: TRBJ2-3
d_gene: .
v_gene: TRBV7-3
abundance: .
CDR3aa: CASSLGDPSDTQYF
CDR3nt: TGTGCCAGCAGCTTGGGGGACCCCTCAGATACGCAGTATTTT

j_gene: TRBJ2-7
d_gene: TRBD2
v_gene: TRBV30
abundance: .
CDR3aa: CAWSIRLADYEQYF
CDR3nt: TGTGCCTGGAGTATCAGACTAGCGGACTACGAGCAGTACTTC

j_gene: TRBJ2-7
d_gene: TRBD1
v_gene: TRBV7-9
abundance: few
CDR3aa: CASRRQGGSYEQYF
CDR3nt: TGTGCCAGCAGAAGACAGGGCGGCTCCTACGAGCAGTACTTC

j_gene: TRBJ2-1
d_gene: .
v_gene: TRBV19
abundance: few
CDR3aa: CASSMELGAGSNEQFF
CDR3nt: TGTGCCAGTAGTATGGAGCTAGGGGCCGGATCCAATGAGCAGTTCTTC

j_gene: TRBJ2-1
d_gene: .
v_gene: TRBV30
abundance: .
CDR3aa: CAWSPPRASQLFF
CDR3nt: TGTGCCTGGAGCCCCCCTAGGGCTTCGCAGTTATTCTTC